What follows are 25 T cell receptor beta chains derived from one specimen sequenced in a study of T cells in Graves' hyperthyroidism and ophthalmopathy. RNA transcripts served as the template for amplifying TCR beta CDR3 regions. Carried out on the TCR CDR3, a first-round RT-PCR used the HTBI primer set. TCRdb ran MiXCR on the multiplex PCR reads and lists one entry per CDR3 protein. The data contain hundreds of thousands of distinct CDR3 sequences, roughly 17% of them singletons. Input material: blood. The origin of the receptors is a woman aged 25 to 39 with Graves' hyperthyroidism.

This clonotype has a count of ten or more. The CDR3 reads CASSFGGSDSTDTQYF. The CDR3 DNA sequence: TGTGCCAGCAGTTTCGGCGGGAGCGACTCCACAGATACGCAGTATTTT. The rearrangement uses TRBV12-3 or TRBV12-4 and TRBJ2-3; TRBD2 matches at 7 bases. Unmatched junction bases numbered 8, after V lost 3 bases and J lost 2 bases. This CDR3 has 16 amino acids.

This clonotype has just one count. V usage is TRBV6-2 or TRBV6-3 and J usage is TRBJ2-1; a possible D gene is TRBD2 (5 bases). CDR1 and CDR2 (germline): MNHEY, SVGEGT. The CDR3 sequence is 13 residues long. The V end lost 5 bases, the J end lost 7 bases, and 12 bases lay between the germline ends. This CDR3 reads CASSRTVENEQFF. The CDR3 bases are TGTGCCAGCAGTCGGACTGTCGAAAATGAGCAGTTCTTC.

This clonotype has at least ten counts. The chain combines TRBV28 with TRBJ2-7; 11 nucleotides line up with TRBD2. With 6 bases clipped from V and 0 bases from J, the junction kept 10 bases outside the gene matches. Germline V CDR1 and CDR2: MDHEN, SYDVKM. This CDR3 region has 17 residues. The CDR3 coding sequence is TGTGCCAGCAGCCCACCCGGACTAGCGGGCCCCTCCTACGAGCAGTACTTC. Its protein product is CASSPPGLAGPSYEQYF.

In this sample, this clonotype turned up many times. The V gene is TRBV6-1, the J gene TRBJ1-5, with D possibly TRBD1 on 6 matching bases. V was pared by 6 bases and J by 7 bases, with 13 bases between. Germline V gene sequence: CDR1 MNHNS, CDR2 SASEGT. This CDR3 is 13 amino acids long. CDR3 sequence reads: CASSPGGGQPQHF. The CDR3 DNA reads as TGTGCCAGCAGCCCCGGGGGCGGACAGCCCCAGCATTTT.

This clonotype has a count of ten or more. This chain connects TRBV18 to TRBJ2-3, with 9 bases matching TRBD1. The CDR3 runs to 16 residues. The ends lost 2 bases at V and 5 bases at J; junction bases unmatched: 8. The germline gives CDR1 KGHSH, CDR2 LQKENI. CDR3 region: CASSPTNLDRGDTQYF. The CDR3 DNA is TGTGCCAGCTCACCAACAAATCTGGACAGGGGAGATACGCAGTATTTT.

This rearrangement joins TRBV6-1 to TRBJ2-7; 8 bases map to TRBD1. Per the germline V gene, CDR1 is MNHNS and CDR2 is SASEGT. The length of the CDR3 is 12 residues. Losses at the gene ends were 10 bases for V and 3 bases for J; bases not matched to a gene: 5. The DNA of the CDR3 is TGTGCCACTTCGGGACAGGTCTACGAGCAGTACTTC. It translates to CATSGQVYEQYF.

This clonotype has ten or more counts. V is TRBV30 and J is TRBJ1-5; D call uncertain. The CDR3 is made up of 15 amino acids. V shed 0 bases and J shed 1 base, with 10 bases lying between them. Looked up from germline, CDR1 is GTSNPN and CDR2 is SVGIG (reference sequence). CDR3 bases: TGTGCCTGGAGTGTACGTAGGGCGAGCAATCAGCCCCAGCATTTT. Translated: CAWSVRRASNQPQHF.

This clonotype showed up just a few times. The chain links TRBV19 to TRBJ1-2; 9 bases are shared with TRBD1. Losses at the gene ends were 4 bases for V and 6 bases for J; bases not matched to a gene: 15. Germline V CDR1 and CDR2: LNHDA, SQIVND (reference sequence). The CDR3 is 17 residues long. CDR3 protein: CASSNFNIGQGSNGYTF. The CDR3 DNA sequence: TGTGCCAGTAGTAACTTTAATATCGGACAGGGGAGCAATGGCTACACCTTC.

This clonotype was recorded at least ten times. This chain uses TRBV5-1 with TRBJ2-7, with D perhaps TRBD1 (6 bases). The CDR3 extends over 14 amino acids. Germline lookup yields CDR1 SGHRS and CDR2 YFSETQ. V lost 1 base and J lost 5, with 13 bases in between. The CDR3 protein is CASSLFGDTDEQYF. The DNA of the CDR3 is TGCGCCAGCAGCTTGTTCGGGGACACAGACGAGCAGTACTTC.

This sequence joins TRBV5-5 and TRBJ2-3, with D possibly TRBD1 on 5 matching bases. Germline V gene lookup returns CDR1 SGHKS and CDR2 YYEKEE (reference sequence). The length of the CDR3 is 17 residues. The V and J ends lost 0 bases and 4 bases respectively, with 18 bases between them. Written as DNA, the CDR3 is TGTGCCAGCAGCTTGGCCTATTACGGACCAGGGTCAGATACGCAGTATTTT. As protein: CASSLAYYGPGSDTQYF. Looking up the rest from reference TRBV5-5 and TRBJ2-3 gives the full variable domain: DAGVTQSPTHLIKTRGQQVTLRCSPISGHKSVSWYQQVLGQGPQFIFQYYEKEERGRGNFPDRFSARQFPNYSSELNVNALLLGDSALYLCASSLAYYGPGSDTQYFGPGTRLTVL.

This clonotype was counted many times. This sequence joins TRBV20-1 and TRBJ1-5; D perhaps matches TRBD1 (6 bases). Trimming took 1 base from V and 5 from J, leaving 18 bases between them. The CDR3 consists of 16 residues. The germline CDR1 and CDR2 sequences are DFQATT and SNEGSKA (reference sequence). CDR3: CSARVTGRFQDQPQHF. DNA for the CDR3: TGCAGTGCTAGAGTTACAGGGAGATTCCAGGATCAGCCCCAGCATTTT.

There are many counts of this clonotype. The chain couples TRBV9 to TRBJ1-1; no clear D gene. Germline values: CDR1 SGDLS, CDR2 YYNGEE. CDR3 size: 14 residues. Trimming pared 0 bases from V and 1 base from J, leaving 7 bases between. In DNA form, the CDR3 reads TGTGCCAGCAGCGTAGACGGGGAGAACACTGAAGCTTTCTTT. Residues: CASSVDGENTEAFF.

This clonotype occurred a few times. The chain combines TRBV6-2 or TRBV6-3 with TRBJ1-4; possible D gene TRBD1, 5 bases. Germline V lookup: CDR1 MNHEY, CDR2 SVGEGT. The length of the CDR3 is 16 residues. V was trimmed by 6 bases and J by 0 bases, leaving 14 bases between them. This CDR3 is CASRGDHWPTNEKLFF. CDR3 DNA sequence: TGTGCCAGCAGAGGGGACCATTGGCCAACTAATGAAAAACTGTTTTTT.

This clonotype was counted at least ten times. The J gene is TRBJ1-6, the V gene TRBV6-1; D is ambiguous. The CDR3 has 12 residues. V dropped 5 bases and J dropped 9 bases, with 8 bases sitting between them. Looked up from germline, CDR1 is MNHNS and CDR2 is SASEGT. The CDR3 sequence: CASSKTGSPLHF. The CDR3 coding sequence is TGTGCCAGCAGTAAGACTGGTTCACCCCTCCACTTT.

The rearrangement joins TRBV20-1 to TRBJ1-1; D ambiguous. Per the germline V gene, CDR1 is DFQATT and CDR2 is SNEGSKA (reference sequence). The CDR3 contains 14 residues. The V and J ends lost 3 bases and 1 base respectively, with 12 bases between them. The CDR3 region is CSASFPAGNTEAFF. The CDR3 region has the DNA TGCAGTGCTAGCTTCCCGGCAGGGAACACTGAAGCTTTCTTT.

In this sample, this clonotype turned up many times. The chain carries TRBV6-2 or TRBV6-3 and TRBJ2-1; 8 nucleotides match TRBD2. The trim removed 0 bases at V and 4 bases at J, leaving 14 bases unmatched. The CDR3 contains 19 residues. Germline CDR1 is MNHEY and CDR2 is SVGEGT. The CDR3 bases are TGTGCCAGCAGTTACTCCCTTCCCTTGCTGGTAGCGGGATACAATGAGCAGTTCTTC. This gives the protein CASSYSLPLLVAGYNEQFF.

In its sample, this clonotype was seen many times. This chain connects TRBV6-1 to TRBJ2-7, with D tentatively TRBD2 (6 bases). The CDR3 totals 15 residues. Germline V gene data show CDR1 as MNHNS and CDR2 as SASEGT. V was trimmed by 5 bases and J by 0 bases, leaving 14 bases between them. DNA for the CDR3: TGTGCCAGCAGTTACGGAGGGGCCCACTCCTACGAGCAGTACTTC. Its translation: CASSYGGAHSYEQYF.

This clonotype was detected many times. J is TRBJ2-1 and V is TRBV6-1, with D hard to call. The germline gives CDR1 MNHNS, CDR2 SASEGT. Trimming took off 3 bases at V and 10 bases at J, with 16 bases between the two ends. The CDR3 length is 14 residues. The CDR3 reads CASSERGTITEQFF. The CDR3 DNA reads as TGTGCCAGCAGTGAGAGAGGAACGATTACCGAGCAGTTCTTC.

This clonotype was counted at least ten times. This sequence joins TRBV30 and TRBJ2-3; 14 bases are a match to TRBD2. The CDR3 spans 16 residues. Germline V gene sequence: CDR1 GTSNPN, CDR2 SVGIG (reference sequence). J lost 4 bases, V lost 1 base, and 4 bases had no gene match. The CDR3 DNA is TGTGCCTGGAGTGCGGGACTAGCGGGAGTTGCAGATACGCAGTATTTT. It translates to CAWSAGLAGVADTQYF.

In its sample, this clonotype was seen many times. The chain is built from TRBV28 and TRBJ2-1; 13 bases map to TRBD2. The V gene end was trimmed by 5 bases and the J gene end by 0 bases; junction bases not matched to a gene: 4. The CDR3 loop spans 17 amino acids. Germline V CDR1 and CDR2: MDHEN, SYDVKM. The CDR3 DNA reads as TGTGCCAGCAGTGGGACTAGCGGGACGAGCTCCTACAATGAGCAGTTCTTC. Translated, it gives CASSGTSGTSSYNEQFF.

The chain is built from TRBV7-9 and TRBJ2-7; D remains ambiguous. The length of the CDR3 is 15 residues. Trimming left V 4 bases short and J 7 bases short, with 20 bases between. CDR1 is SEHNR and CDR2 is FQNEAQ in the germline V gene (reference sequence). In nucleotides, the CDR3 is TGTGCCAGCAGCTCCAACCGTTACGATGGGCGGGAGCAGTACTTC. It translates to CASSSNRYDGREQYF.

The gene calls are TRBV10-2 and TRBJ2-2; D is undetermined. CDR3 length: 13 residues. CDR1 WSHSY and CDR2 SAAADI come from the germline V gene. V gave up 4 bases and J gave up 5 bases, with 8 bases separating them. CDR3 nucleotide sequence: TGCGCCAGCAGTGTGATGGGGACCGGGGAGCTGTTTTTT. Protein: CASSVMGTGELFF.

The sample holds many counts of this clonotype. The CDR3 protein is CASSAGYGGEQYF. The CDR3 DNA sequence: TGTGCCAGCAGCGCTGGCTACGGAGGCGAGCAGTACTTC. V usage is TRBV9 and J usage is TRBJ2-7, with a weak D call TRBD2 (5 bases). The CDR3 contains 13 residues. Trimming cost V 3 bases and J 6 bases, with 13 bases left between them. CDR1 is SGDLS, CDR2 YYNGEE, per germline.

This clonotype was recorded a few times. V usage is TRBV6-1 and J usage is TRBJ1-2, with TRBD1 matching over 7 bases. V was pared by 7 bases and J by 3 bases, with 11 bases of the junction left unmatched. CDR1 and CDR2 (germline): MNHNS, SASEGT. The CDR3 has 15 amino acids. The CDR3 here is CASNSVDRADYGYTF. Written as DNA, the CDR3 is TGTGCCAGCAACTCAGTCGACAGGGCAGACTATGGCTACACCTTC.

The V call is TRBV20-1, the J call TRBJ2-7; 9 nucleotides line up with TRBD2. This CDR3 has 13 amino acids. Losses at the gene ends were 4 bases for V and 4 bases for J; bases not matched to a gene: 5. Germline CDR1 is DFQATT and CDR2 is SNEGSKA (reference sequence). CDR3: CSATLAGSYEQYF. As DNA, the CDR3 is TGCAGTGCTACCCTAGCGGGAAGTTACGAGCAGTACTTC.